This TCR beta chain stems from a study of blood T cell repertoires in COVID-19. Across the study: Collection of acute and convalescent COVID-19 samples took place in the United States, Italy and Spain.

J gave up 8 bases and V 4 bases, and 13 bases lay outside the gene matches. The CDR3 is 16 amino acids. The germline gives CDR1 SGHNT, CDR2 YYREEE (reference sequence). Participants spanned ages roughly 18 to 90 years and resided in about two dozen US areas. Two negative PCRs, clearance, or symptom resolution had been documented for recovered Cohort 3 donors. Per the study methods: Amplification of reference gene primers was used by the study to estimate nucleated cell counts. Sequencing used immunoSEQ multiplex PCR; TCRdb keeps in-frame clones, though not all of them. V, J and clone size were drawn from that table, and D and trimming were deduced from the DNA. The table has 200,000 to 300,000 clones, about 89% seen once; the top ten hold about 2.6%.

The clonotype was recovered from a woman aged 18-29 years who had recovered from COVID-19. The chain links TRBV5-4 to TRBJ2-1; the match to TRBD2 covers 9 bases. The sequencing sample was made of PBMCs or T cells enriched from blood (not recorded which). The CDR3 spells CASSGGLAGGPHEQFF. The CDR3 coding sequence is TGTGCCAGCAGCGGAGGGTTGGCGGGGGGGCCCCATGAGCAGTTCTTC. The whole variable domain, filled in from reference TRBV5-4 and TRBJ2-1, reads ETGVTQSPTHLIKTRGQQVTLRCSSQSGHNTVSWYQQALGQGPQFIFQYYREEENGRGNFPPRFSGLQFPNYSSELNVNALELDDSALYLCASSGGLAGGPHEQFFGPGTRLTVL.